The 31 T cell receptor beta chains below all came from one sample that was sequenced in a study. Each CDR3 protein gets one entry after TCRdb re-called the 5' RACE reads with MiXCR. The table records roughly 7,400 distinct CDR3 sequences, roughly 73% of them present only once. Tregs were sorted as CD4+CD25+CD127-/low cells. Sequenced: tumor-infiltrating Tregs sorted from the breast tumor. The receptors shown here come from a female donor with breast cancer.

V is TRBV6-5 and J is TRBJ1-2; D might be TRBD1 (5 bases). Germline CDR1 MNHEY, CDR2 SVGAGI. The V and J ends lost 4 bases and 7 bases respectively, with 16 bases between them. The CDR3 contains 14 residues. The CDR3 DNA is TGTGCCAGCAGTTGCGATACACCCGGGGGTGGCTACACCTTC. Translated, it gives CASSCDTPGGGYTF.

The chain uses TRBV4-2 and TRBJ2-5, with D maybe TRBD1 (6 bases). The germline gives CDR1 LGHNA, CDR2 YNFKEQ. Between the trimmed V and J ends, which lost 2 bases and 0 bases, there was a span of 10 bases. CDR3 length: 15 residues. The CDR3 DNA follows: TGTGCCAGCAGCCAATCCGGACAGTACCAAGAGACCCAGTACTTC. Amino acid sequence: CASSQSGQYQETQYF.

The gene calls are TRBV3-1 and TRBJ2-5; perhaps TRBD2 as D (6 bases). V lost 6 bases to trimming and J lost 1 base, with 12 bases between them. CDR1 is LGHDT and CDR2 is YNNKEL in the germline V gene (reference sequence). The CDR3 is 14 residues long. The CDR3 spells CASRPGGPQETQYF. CDR3 nucleotides: TGTGCCAGCAGACCCGGGGGACCCCAAGAGACCCAGTACTTC.

J is TRBJ1-5 and V is TRBV20-1, with 7 bases identical to TRBD1. After removal of 3 bases from V and 6 bases from J, the junction contained 5 bases not matched to a gene. The CDR3 runs 13 residues. CDR1 is DFQATT and CDR2 is SNEGSKA in the germline V gene (reference sequence). CDR3 sequence reads: CSARYRGAQPQHF. The CDR3 DNA reads TGCAGTGCTAGGTACAGGGGCGCTCAGCCCCAGCATTTT.

For this clonotype: The junction does not match germline at one end; this may be a read error. The chain recombines TRBV7-7 with TRBJ2-1; 7 bases are shared with TRBD1. This CDR3 comprises 14 residues. Looked up from germline, CDR1 is SSHAT and CDR2 is FNYEAQ (reference sequence). CDR3 nucleotides: TGTGCTAGCAGCTTGGGCCAGGGGGTCGGCGAGCAGTTCTTC. It encodes CASSLGQGVGEQFF. The entire variable domain, with the rest obtained from reference TRBV7-7 and TRBJ2-1, is as follows: GAGVSQSPRYKVTKRGQDVTLRCDPISSHATLYWYQQALGQGPEFLTYFNYEAQPDKSGLPSDRFSAERPEGSISTLTIQRTEQRDSAMYRCASSLGQGVGEQFFGPGTRLTVL.

The V gene is TRBV5-1, the J gene TRBJ2-2, with TRBD2 matching 7 bases. Per germline, CDR1 SGHRS and CDR2 YFSETQ. Losses at the gene ends were 5 bases for V and 3 bases for J; bases not matched to a gene: 10. The CDR3 consists of 16 residues. For the CDR3, the DNA is TGCGCCAGCAGGGGCTCAGCGGGAACGTACACCGGGGAGCTGTTTTTT. It codes for CASRGSAGTYTGELFF.

To note about this clonotype: A single base separates this from a much larger clone, so it may be a read error. The genes are TRBV20-1 and TRBJ1-2; D is uncertain. Trimming took off 4 bases at V and 4 bases at J, with 10 bases between the two ends. This CDR3 has 12 amino acids. The germline V gene encodes CDR1 DFQATT and CDR2 SNEGSKA (reference sequence). CDR3 amino acids: CSATPGVYGYTF. Written as DNA, the CDR3 is TGCAGTGCTACTCCGGGAGTCTATGGCTACACCTTC.

V is TRBV12-3 or TRBV12-4 and J is TRBJ2-1; 11 bases are a match to TRBD2. The V and J ends lost 5 bases and 7 bases, in that order; junction bases with no gene match: 10. The CDR3 has 16 amino acids. The CDR3 DNA follows: TGTGCCAGCAGTACCATCACTAGCGGGGGCCGTAATGAGCAGTTCTTC. Encoded protein: CASSTITSGGRNEQFF.

V usage is TRBV12-3 or TRBV12-4 and J usage is TRBJ2-3; 8 bases are a match to TRBD2. Unmatched junction bases numbered 8, after V lost 3 bases and J lost 6 bases. The CDR3 is 15 residues long. CDR3 sequence (DNA): TGTGCCAGCAGTTTTAAAGCGGGGGCCCCGGATACGCAGTATTTT. It is translated as CASSFKAGAPDTQYF.

The chain carries TRBV6-5 and TRBJ2-1, with D possibly being TRBD1 (6 bases). The CDR3 extends over 13 amino acids. CDR1 and CDR2 from the germline V gene are MNHEY and SVGAGI. Deletions cut 6 bases from V and 10 bases from J, with 16 bases between. CDR3 bases: TGTGCCAGCAGAATACAACAGGGCTACGAGCAGTTCTTC. Translation: CASRIQQGYEQFF.

V gene TRBV20-1 combines with J gene TRBJ1-6; D is perhaps TRBD1 (5 bases). V was clipped by 0 bases and J by 0 bases, with 9 bases between them. CDR3 length: 16 residues. The germline gives CDR1 DFQATT, CDR2 SNEGSKA (reference sequence). Here the CDR3 DNA reads TGCAGTGCTAGAGAACAGGCAGGCTCCTATAATTCACCCCTCCACTTT. This sequence encodes CSAREQAGSYNSPLHF.

The chain joins TRBV6-2 or TRBV6-3 to TRBJ2-1; TRBD1 is a possible D gene (5 bases). Germline lookup yields CDR1 MNHEY and CDR2 SVGEGT. This CDR3 has 16 amino acids. The V end lost 6 bases, the J end lost 0 bases, and 15 bases lay between the germline ends. CDR3 sequence (DNA): TGTGCCAGCAGGTCGACAGTAAGGAGCTCCTACAATGAGCAGTTCTTC. This translates into CASRSTVRSSYNEQFF.

The rearrangement links TRBV12-3 or TRBV12-4 to TRBJ1-6; D is possibly TRBD1 (5 bases). V was shortened by 4 bases and J by 6 bases, with 10 bases between the two germline ends. The CDR3 is made up of 14 amino acids. CDR3 residues: CASSWAGPNSPLHF. The CDR3 DNA sequence: TGTGCCAGCAGTTGGGCAGGGCCTAATTCACCCCTCCACTTT.

The chain couples TRBV5-1 to TRBJ2-1, with TRBD2 matching over 7 bases. The CDR3 totals 17 residues. CDR1 and CDR2 (germline): SGHRS, YFSETQ. J lost 5 bases, V lost 4 bases, and 15 bases had no gene match. The CDR3 region has the DNA TGCGCCAGCAGCCCTGGTGGGGGACTATATTTCCACAATGAGCAGTTCTTC. Its translation: CASSPGGGLYFHNEQFF.

In this sample, this clonotype turned up once. The V gene is TRBV7-6, the J gene TRBJ1-6, with TRBD1 matching 7 bases. CDR3 length: 14 residues. Germline CDR1 is SGHVS and CDR2 is FNYEAQ. V lost 5 bases to trimming and J lost 9 bases; unmatched junction nucleotides: 7. CDR3 in DNA: TGTGCCAGCAGCCCCCGACAGGGAGGTTCACCCCTCCACTTT. This encodes CASSPRQGGSPLHF.

This clonotype was seen once. The gene calls are TRBV29-1 and TRBJ2-5; the D call may be TRBD1 or TRBD2 (5 bases each). Looked up from germline, CDR1 is SQVTM and CDR2 is ANQGSEA. The CDR3 consists of 12 residues. Trimming cost V 6 bases and J 1 base, with 9 bases left between them. In DNA, the CDR3 is TGCAGCGTGGGACCTGTCCAAGAGACCCAGTACTTC. Protein: CSVGPVQETQYF.

V and J are TRBV29-1 and TRBJ1-3, with a possible D match to TRBD1 (5 bases). The CDR3 length is 12 residues. Germline CDR1 SQVTM, CDR2 ANQGSEA. The CDR3 DNA sequence: TGCAGTGCCGTGACAGCCGGAAACACCATATATTTT. Its protein is CSAVTAGNTIYF.

This chain uses TRBV7-6 with TRBJ2-4; 8 bases fit TRBD1. With V trimmed by 1 base and J by 1 base, 9 bases remained unmatched. In germline, CDR1 is SGHVS, CDR2 FNYEAQ. This CDR3 is 18 amino acids long. As DNA, the CDR3 is TGTGCCAGCAGCTTAGGAGGGGGCGGACAGGGTGCCAAAAACATTCAGTACTTC. Residues: CASSLGGGGQGAKNIQYF.

The gene calls are TRBV7-2 and TRBJ2-1; D ambiguous. The V and J ends lost 5 bases and 8 bases respectively, with 7 bases between them. CDR3 length: 11 amino acids. The germline CDR1 and CDR2 sequences are SGHTA and FQGNSA. DNA for the CDR3: TGTGCCAGCAGCCCCATCCATGAGCAGTTCTTC. Its translation is CASSPIHEQFF.

This sequence joins TRBV28 and TRBJ2-3; D call uncertain. Trimming pared 8 bases from V and 0 bases from J, leaving 9 bases between. The CDR3 is 13 amino acids. From germline, CDR1 is MDHEN and CDR2 SYDVKM. CDR3 amino acids: CASGDSSTDTQYF. CDR3 nucleotides: TGTGCCAGCGGGGATAGCAGCACAGATACGCAGTATTTT.

This clonotype has a handful of counts. This sequence joins TRBV6-5 and TRBJ2-4, with D possibly matching TRBD1 (5 bases). Looked up from germline, CDR1 is MNHEY and CDR2 is SVGAGI. CDR3 length: 13 residues. The germline V and J ends were trimmed by 5 bases and 9 bases, with 14 bases remaining between them. The CDR3, as DNA: TGTGCCAGCAGTGGGGCCTTGTCGCCCATTCAGTACTTC. Its protein product is CASSGALSPIQYF.

Here the CDR3 reads CASSDSFRGREQYF. CDR3 coding DNA: TGTGCCAGCAGTGACTCATTCAGGGGGCGAGAGCAGTACTTC. The rearrangement uses TRBV6-4 and TRBJ2-7; 8 nucleotides agree with TRBD1. The CDR3 spans 14 residues. Germline CDR1 is MRHNA and CDR2 is SNTAGT. Trimming cost V 0 bases and J 7 bases; bases outside gene matches: 5.

The J gene is TRBJ1-2, the V gene TRBV6-5; no firm D call. Trimming took 2 bases from V and 5 from J, leaving 9 bases between them. The CDR3 runs 13 residues. CDR1 and CDR2 from the germline V gene are MNHEY and SVGAGI. The CDR3 spells CASSYDGQYGYTF. Here the CDR3 DNA reads TGTGCCAGCAGTTACGATGGGCAGTATGGCTACACCTTC.

The rearrangement uses TRBV12-3 or TRBV12-4 and TRBJ2-1; TRBD2 aligns across 8 bases. The CDR3 extends over 15 amino acids. The V gene end was trimmed by 7 bases and the J gene end by 6 bases; junction bases not matched to a gene: 11. CDR3 DNA: TGTGCCAGCAACATGGGACTAGTTCTTACCAATGAGCAGTTCTTC. Translated: CASNMGLVLTNEQFF.

J is TRBJ2-7 and V is TRBV5-1, with TRBD2 identical over 7 bases. Germline loops: CDR1 SGHRS, CDR2 YFSETQ. The CDR3 runs 16 residues. The V gene end was trimmed by 6 bases and the J gene end by 7 bases; junction bases not matched to a gene: 19. In nucleotides, the CDR3 is TGCGCCAGCACCCCGGGGGGTAGGACCCCTCCTGGGGAGCAGTACTTC. Amino acid sequence: CASTPGGRTPPGEQYF.

This clonotype was counted between two and nine times. The chain employs TRBV5-1 and TRBJ2-7; D gene unclear. Germline-derived CDR1 and CDR2 are SGHRS and YFSETQ. The CDR3 runs to 11 residues. The germline V and J ends were trimmed by 4 bases and 7 bases, with 9 bases remaining between them. CDR3 coding DNA: TGCGCCAGCAGCGACTTAGGGGAGCAGTACTTC. This sequence encodes CASSDLGEQYF.

This clonotype was seen a handful of times. This rearrangement joins TRBV5-5 to TRBJ1-5, with 7 bases identical to TRBD1. Germline CDR1 is SGHKS and CDR2 is YYEKEE (reference sequence). V was clipped by 1 base and J by 4 bases; unmatched bases: 2. CDR3 length: 14 amino acids. The CDR3 region is CASSLRTGNQPQHF. The CDR3 nucleotides are TGTGCCAGCAGCTTGAGGACAGGTAATCAGCCCCAGCATTTT.

V gene TRBV11-3 combines with J gene TRBJ1-1, with 7 bases that match TRBD1. Trimming took 3 bases from V and 1 from J; bases not matched to a gene: 2. CDR1 and CDR2 from the germline V gene are SGHNT and YENEEA. The CDR3 covers 14 residues. The CDR3 coding sequence is TGTGCCAGCAGCTTTCGACAGGGGAACACTGAAGCTTTCTTT. Translated: CASSFRQGNTEAFF.

The chain couples TRBV5-1 to TRBJ2-7; 13 bases align to TRBD2. The length of the CDR3 is 15 residues. Losses at the gene ends were 0 bases for V and 6 bases for J; bases not matched to a gene: 3. Germline V lookup: CDR1 SGHRS, CDR2 YFSETQ. The CDR3 region has the DNA TGCGCCAGCAGCTTGGGACTAGCGGGAGGAGGCGAGCAGTACTTC. Its translation: CASSLGLAGGGEQYF. Supplemented by reference TRBV5-1 and TRBJ2-7, the full variable domain reads KAGVTQTPRYLIKTRGQQVTLSCSPISGHRSVSWYQQTPGQGLQFLFEYFSETQRNKGNFPGRFSGRQFSNSRSEMNVSTLELGDSALYLCASSLGLAGGGEQYFGPGTRLTVT.

This chain uses TRBV7-2 with TRBJ2-1; tentative D call: TRBD2 (6 bases). CDR3 length equals 15 residues. Germline CDR1 is SGHTA and CDR2 is FQGNSA. V gave up 1 base and J gave up 4 bases, with 11 bases separating them. The CDR3 here is CASSLVGTRYNEQFF. CDR3 bases: TGTGCCAGCAGCTTAGTGGGGACTCGATACAATGAGCAGTTCTTC.

There are a few counts of this clonotype. The V and J genes are TRBV5-1 and TRBJ2-5, with 9 bases fitting TRBD2. The germline CDR1 and CDR2 sequences are SGHRS and YFSETQ. The CDR3 sequence is 15 residues long. V lost 0 bases to trimming and J lost 4 bases; unmatched junction nucleotides: 4. The CDR3 DNA is TGCGCCAGCAGCTTGGCCGCGGGAGGGCTAGAGACCCAGTACTTC. This codes for CASSLAAGGLETQYF.